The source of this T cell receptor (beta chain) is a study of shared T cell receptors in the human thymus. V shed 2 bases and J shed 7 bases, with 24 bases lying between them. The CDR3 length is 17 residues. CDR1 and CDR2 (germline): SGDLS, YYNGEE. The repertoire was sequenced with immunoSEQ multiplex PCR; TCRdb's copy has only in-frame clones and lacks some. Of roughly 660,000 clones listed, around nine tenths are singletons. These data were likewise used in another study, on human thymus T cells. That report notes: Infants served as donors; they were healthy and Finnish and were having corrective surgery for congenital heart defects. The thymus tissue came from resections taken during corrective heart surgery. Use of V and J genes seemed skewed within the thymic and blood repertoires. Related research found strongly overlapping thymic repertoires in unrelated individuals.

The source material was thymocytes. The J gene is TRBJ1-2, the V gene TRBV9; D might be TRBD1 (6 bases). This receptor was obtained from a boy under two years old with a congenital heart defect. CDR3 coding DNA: TGTGCCAGCAGCGTCAGTTATCCGGGACAACGTAACAGTGGCTACACCTTC. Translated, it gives CASSVSYPGQRNSGYTF.